The 20 T cell receptor beta chains reported below all come from one sample, sequenced in a study of blood T cell repertoires in COVID-19. Some clones are missing from TCRdb's copy, which holds only in-frame ones; the method was immunoSEQ multiplex PCR. The sample consists of about 200,000 clones, roughly 84% of them appearing once. Sequencing was carried out using peripheral blood. The receptors were gathered from a human donor in a cohort sampled during active COVID-19.

This clone was seen a single time. This rearrangement joins TRBV24-1 to TRBJ1-2; 8 nucleotides line up with TRBD1. Germline CDR1 KGHDR, CDR2 SFDVKD. The CDR3 sequence is 13 residues long. The junction had 1 base not matched to a gene; V was cut back by 5 bases and J by 3 bases. In nucleotides, the CDR3 is TGTGCCACCAGTGGGGACAGGCACTATGGCTACACCTTC. It yields the protein CATSGDRHYGYTF.

This clone was found once. The chain carries TRBV7-9 and TRBJ2-3; possible D gene TRBD1, 6 bases. This CDR3 comprises 16 residues. V dropped 4 bases and J dropped 3 bases, with 17 bases sitting between them. Germline CDR1 is SEHNR and CDR2 is FQNEAQ (reference sequence). Written as DNA, the CDR3 is TGTGCCAGCAGCTCACTTAGTGACAGGCTAACAGATACGCAGTATTTT. It codes for CASSSLSDRLTDTQYF.

The V and J genes are TRBV5-5 and TRBJ2-7; a possible D gene is TRBD2 (7 bases). Germline CDR1 is SGHKS and CDR2 is YYEKEE (reference sequence). This CDR3 is 16 amino acids long. Trimming cost V 5 bases and J 6 bases, with 24 bases left between them. This chain's CDR3 is CASSWDLGGRKVEQYF. DNA of the CDR3: TGTGCCAGCAGTTGGGATTTGGGGGGGCGTAAGGTCGAGCAGTACTTC.

The chain is built from TRBV25-1 and TRBJ2-3; D ambiguous. CDR1 MGHDK and CDR2 SYGVNS come from the germline V gene. V was pared by 5 bases and J by 0 bases, with 9 bases between. This CDR3 has 14 amino acids. CDR3 sequence (DNA): TGTGCCAGCAGTCTGGCGGCTAGCACAGATACGCAGTATTTT. Its protein is CASSLAASTDTQYF.

The chain couples TRBV2 to TRBJ2-5; no clear D. V lost 8 bases, J lost 0 bases, and 19 bases lay in between. CDR3 length equals 16 residues. In germline, CDR1 is SNHLY, CDR2 FYNNEI. The CDR3 region has the DNA TGTGCCAGCCAAGGCCCCGGCACAGACCACCAAGAGACCCAGTACTTC. Amino acids: CASQGPGTDHQETQYF.

The genes are TRBV3-1 (or the pseudogene TRBV3-2) and TRBJ2-1; the match to TRBD1 covers 7 bases. Germline assignment: CDR1 LGHDT and CDR2 YNNKEL (reference sequence). The CDR3 extends over 12 amino acids. With V trimmed by 6 bases and J by 9 bases, 5 bases remained unmatched. CDR3 residues: CASSKQGFEQFF. The CDR3 DNA sequence: TGTGCCAGCAGTAAACAGGGGTTTGAGCAGTTCTTC.

The DNA for the CDR3 is TGTGCCACCAGAAAGGGGGCGAGTTTCGCGCAGTATTTT. Its translation is CATRKGASFAQYF. The genes are TRBV15 and TRBJ2-3, with 7 bases that match TRBD1. CDR1 LNHNV and CDR2 YYDKDF come from the germline V gene (reference sequence). Trimming cost V 6 bases and J 10 bases; bases outside gene matches: 10. This CDR3 spans 13 amino acids.

This clone was seen a single time. This sequence joins TRBV4-1 and TRBJ1-1, with a possible D match to TRBD1 (5 bases). Trimming pared 4 bases from V and 6 bases from J, leaving 9 bases between. Germline CDR1 is MGHRA and CDR2 is YSYEKL. The CDR3 contains 12 residues. Here the CDR3 reads CASSPQESEAFF. The CDR3, as DNA: TGCGCCAGCAGCCCACAGGAATCTGAAGCTTTCTTT.

The table lists this clone with a count of one. The rearrangement joins TRBV30 to TRBJ2-1; 11 positions match TRBD2. With 4 bases clipped from V and 10 bases from J, the junction kept 6 bases outside the gene matches. CDR1 is GTSNPN and CDR2 is SVGIG in the germline V gene (reference sequence). This CDR3 spans 13 amino acids. CDR3 sequence (DNA): TGTGCCTGGAATAGCGGGAGGGCCTTCGAGCAGTTCTTC. Encoded protein: CAWNSGRAFEQFF.

This chain connects TRBV5-4 to TRBJ2-7; the match to TRBD2 covers 10 bases. The CDR3 runs to 19 residues. The V and J ends lost 0 bases and 5 bases, in that order; junction bases with no gene match: 17. Germline V gene lookup returns CDR1 SGHNT and CDR2 YYREEE (reference sequence). The CDR3 sequence is CASSLEIRTSGIPKDEQYF. DNA for the CDR3: TGTGCCAGCAGCTTGGAGATTCGGACTAGCGGCATTCCGAAGGACGAGCAGTACTTC.

The rearrangement joins TRBV5-1 to TRBJ2-3, with D hard to call. The CDR3 has 15 residues. CDR1 is SGHRS, CDR2 YFSETQ, per germline. V lost 1 base, J lost 0 bases, and 9 bases lay in between. CDR3 loop: CASSLRVASTDTQYF. The CDR3 region has the DNA TGCGCCAGCAGCTTGCGGGTAGCTAGCACAGATACGCAGTATTTT.

This rearrangement joins TRBV4-1 to TRBJ2-5, with 9 positions matching TRBD2. The CDR3 extends over 14 amino acids. Germline V gene sequence: CDR1 MGHRA, CDR2 YSYEKL. V was pared by 5 bases and J by 3 bases, with 4 bases of the junction left unmatched. The CDR3: CASSWGLAEETQYF. Written as DNA, the CDR3 is TGCGCCAGCAGCTGGGGACTAGCAGAAGAGACCCAGTACTTC.

This clone was observed a single time. CDR3 sequence reads: CASSQGGLQPQHF. The DNA of the CDR3 is TGTGCCAGCAGCCAAGGAGGGTTACAGCCCCAGCATTTT. The rearrangement links TRBV3-1 (or the pseudogene TRBV3-2) to TRBJ1-5; D uncertain. CDR3 length: 13 residues. Germline V gives CDR1 LGHDT, CDR2 YNNKEL (reference sequence). The V end lost 1 base, the J end lost 7 bases, and 8 bases lay between the germline ends.

This clone was seen just once. This chain connects TRBV18 to TRBJ2-3; no reliable D call. Trimming removed 0 bases from V and 5 bases from J, with 15 bases in between. In germline, CDR1 is KGHSH, CDR2 LQKENI. The CDR3 runs to 16 residues. CDR3 in amino acids: CASSPPRSDEIDTQYF. CDR3 DNA sequence: TGTGCCAGCTCACCACCGCGAAGCGACGAGATAGATACGCAGTATTTT.

In DNA, the CDR3 is TGTGCCAGCAGCCAAAGCAAGGGGGCTAATTCACCCCTCCACTTT. It codes for CASSQSKGANSPLHF. The V and J genes are TRBV5-4 and TRBJ1-6; TRBD1 matches at 7 bases. Germline V gene data show CDR1 as SGHNT and CDR2 as YYREEE (reference sequence). The CDR3 runs 15 residues. V trimming: 4 bases; J trimming: 6 bases; junction bases outside the gene matches: 7.

The V and J genes are TRBV5-1 and TRBJ2-1, with 11 bases that match TRBD2. Germline trimming cut 9 bases from V and 9 bases from J; bases unmatched to any gene: 14. The CDR3 length is 15 residues. CDR1 is SGHRS, CDR2 YFSETQ, per germline. CDR3 amino acids: CATNQLAGDFSEQFF. Written as DNA, the CDR3 is TGCGCCACCAACCAACTAGCGGGAGATTTTTCTGAGCAGTTCTTC.

The chain recombines TRBV19 with TRBJ2-7, with a possible D match to TRBD2 (5 bases). Germline lookup yields CDR1 LNHDA and CDR2 SQIVND (reference sequence). The V and J ends lost 5 bases and 2 bases respectively, with 13 bases between them. The CDR3 length is 14 residues. This CDR3 reads CASSARAEPYEQYF. The DNA of the CDR3 is TGTGCCAGTAGTGCGCGAGCGGAACCCTACGAGCAGTACTTC.

The gene calls are TRBV7-2 and TRBJ2-5; 9 bases align to TRBD1. After removal of 6 bases from V and 1 base from J, the junction contained 3 bases not matched to a gene. CDR3 length: 14 amino acids. Germline CDR1 SGHTA, CDR2 FQGNSA. Written as DNA, the CDR3 is TGTGCCAGCAGATTACAGGGGGCCCAAGAGACCCAGTACTTC. It specifies CASRLQGAQETQYF.

Here the CDR3 DNA reads TGTGCCAGCAGCTCGATGCAGGGAACTGGGGCCAACGTCCTGACTTTC. Protein product: CASSSMQGTGANVLTF. V is TRBV7-2 and J is TRBJ2-6, with a weak D call TRBD1 (5 bases). V was cut by 4 bases and J by 2 bases, with 12 bases left in between. Germline-derived CDR1 and CDR2 are SGHTA and FQGNSA. CDR3 size: 16 residues.

This chain joins TRBV19 and TRBJ2-7; 9 bases fit TRBD1. The CDR3 runs to 14 residues. Germline V lookup: CDR1 LNHDA, CDR2 SQIVND (reference sequence). V was clipped by 7 bases and J by 1 base; unmatched bases: 5. CDR3 amino acids: CASMAGTGSYEQYF. The CDR3 DNA reads as TGTGCCAGTATGGCCGGGACAGGGTCCTACGAGCAGTACTTC.